The entry below describes one TCR beta chain. What it recognizes is unknown. Each CDR3 protein gets one entry after TCRdb re-called the reads with MiXCR. Of approximately 770,000 distinct CDR3 sequences listed, approximately 32% are singletons. The source of the sample is a study of T cell repertoires in cytomegalovirus infection. Study as a whole: Recently identified HLA-C-restricted CMV epitopes were among the peptides used.

With V trimmed by 4 bases and J by 5 bases, 7 bases remained unmatched. The V gene's germline CDR1 is SGHTA and CDR2 FQGNSA. This CDR3 has 14 amino acids. This TCR was recovered from a human donor in good health (CMV status not recorded). Some clones in this sample may be carry-over from other donors' samples. The input for sequencing was cultured CD8+ T cells from PBMCs, taken from culture after CMV antigen stimulation. The chain joins TRBV7-2 to TRBJ2-5, with 7 nucleotides matching TRBD1. The CDR3 protein is CASSYDRAAETQYF. In nucleotides, the CDR3 is TGTGCCAGCAGCTACGACAGGGCGGCGGAGACCCAGTACTTC.